Following are 18 T cell receptor beta chains from one sample sequenced in a study of identical twins. One entry per CDR3 protein results from TCRdb running MiXCR on the 5' RACE reads. The table shows roughly 1,500,000 distinct CDR3 sequences, with about 32% occurring only once. The sample comprised cord blood. The source of these receptors is a newborn girl in good health.

The chain combines TRBV12-3 or TRBV12-4 with TRBJ1-4, with D perhaps matching TRBD1 (6 bases). The germline V and J ends were trimmed by 8 bases and 8 bases, with 18 bases remaining between them. The CDR3 loop spans 14 amino acids. CDR3 in amino acids: CASSTRRGDEKLFF. The CDR3 region has the DNA TGTGCCAGCTCAACACGCAGGGGAGACGAAAAACTGTTTTTT.

V usage is TRBV2 and J usage is TRBJ1-2; D unclear. Per the germline V gene, CDR1 is SNHLY and CDR2 is FYNNEI. V was trimmed by 1 base and J by 4 bases, leaving 7 bases between them. This CDR3 region has 13 residues. The CDR3 spells CASSEDTGYGYTF. In nucleotides, the CDR3 is TGTGCCAGCAGTGAAGATACGGGCTATGGCTACACCTTC.

The rearrangement uses TRBV4-1 and TRBJ2-4; weak D call: TRBD2 (6 bases). Judging by the DNA end, TRBJ2-7 fits better; the J call may be wrong. Germline values: CDR1 MGHRA, CDR2 YSYEKL. This CDR3 contains 17 residues. DNA for the CDR3: TGCGCCAGCAGCCAGGTGGGACTTAGGGACCGTGCCTACGAGCAGTACTTC. It yields the protein CASSQVGLRDRAYEQYF.

V usage is TRBV28 and J usage is TRBJ2-2, with 7 bases fitting TRBD2. The CDR3 totals 16 residues. V gave up 3 bases and J gave up 4 bases; unmatched junction bases: 8. Per the germline V gene, CDR1 is MDHEN and CDR2 is SYDVKM. CDR3 sequence reads: CASSLGVGGGTGELFF. The CDR3 DNA follows: TGTGCCAGCAGTTTGGGGGTCGGCGGGGGCACCGGGGAGCTGTTTTTT.

This rearrangement joins TRBV20-1 to TRBJ2-7; no clear D. Between the trimmed V and J ends, which lost 3 bases and 3 bases, there was a span of 9 bases. The length of the CDR3 is 12 residues. CDR1 DFQATT and CDR2 SNEGSKA come from the germline V gene (reference sequence). Here the CDR3 reads CSASLTLYEQYF. In DNA form, the CDR3 reads TGCAGTGCTAGCCTGACTCTCTACGAGCAGTACTTC.

V and J are TRBV18 and TRBJ2-7, with 9 bases lining up with TRBD2. V gave up 10 bases and J gave up 7 bases; unmatched junction bases: 14. This CDR3 has 14 residues. Germline values: CDR1 KGHSH, CDR2 LQKENI. In DNA form, the CDR3 reads TGTGCCACCACCGCGGCTAGCGGGGCTTTAGAGCAGTACTTC. This gives the protein CATTAASGALEQYF. Complete variable domain (other parts from reference TRBV18 and TRBJ2-7): NAGVMQNPRHLVRRRGQEARLRCSPMKGHSHVYWYRQLPEEGLKFMVYLQKENIIDESGMPKERFSAEFPKEGPSILRIQQVVRGDSAAYFCATTAASGALEQYFGPGTRLTVT.

The V and J genes are TRBV3-1 and TRBJ1-5; D is undetermined. V was cut by 1 base and J by 1 base, with 8 bases left in between. CDR1 is LGHDT and CDR2 is YNNKEL in the germline V gene (reference sequence). This CDR3 is 15 amino acids long. CDR3 in DNA: TGTGCCAGCAGCCAAGGAAGCAGAAGCAATCAGCCCCAGCATTTT. Translated, it gives CASSQGSRSNQPQHF.

This clonotype was counted a few times. The J gene is TRBJ2-1, the V gene TRBV21-1; the tabulated D call, TRBD1, remains unverified against the DNA. TRBV21-1 is recorded as a pseudogene. The CDR3 runs 16 residues. Here the CDR3 reads CASSHSRDRGGNEQFF. The CDR3 coding sequence is TGTGCCAGCAGTCACAGCCGGGACAGGGGTGGCAATGAGCAGTTCTTC.

The chain couples TRBV6-2 or TRBV6-3 to TRBJ2-3; 14 positions match TRBD2. The CDR3 length is 16 residues. Trimming at V came to 5 bases and at J to 6 bases, leaving 7 bases not matched to a gene. CDR1 and CDR2 from the germline V gene are MNHEY and SVGEGT. CDR3 DNA: TGTGCCAGCAGTCCAGGACTAGCGGGGGGCGGCGATACGCAGTATTTT. Amino acid sequence: CASSPGLAGGGDTQYF.

The rearrangement uses TRBV6-2 or TRBV6-3 and TRBJ2-3; 9 bases agree with TRBD1. This CDR3 has 17 amino acids. V dropped 0 bases and J dropped 4; count of bases not matched to a gene: 8. The germline V gene has CDR1 MNHEY and CDR2 SVGEGT. CDR3 sequence: CASSYSLGQGRADTQYF. DNA for the CDR3: TGTGCCAGCAGTTACTCTCTAGGACAGGGGAGGGCAGATACGCAGTATTTT.

This clonotype was counted between two and nine times. The chain has TRBV5-1 and TRBJ2-3; D not resolved. Germline CDR1 reads SGHRS; CDR2 reads YFSETQ. The CDR3 is 12 residues long. Trimming removed 10 bases at V and 5 bases at J, with 14 bases between. CDR3 bases: TGCGCCCGACTTATTCCAGGAGATACGCAGTATTTT. Its protein product is CARLIPGDTQYF.

This chain joins TRBV10-1 and TRBJ2-1, with 9 bases matching TRBD1. The CDR3 extends over 15 amino acids. CDR1 and CDR2 (germline): WNHNN, SYGVQD (reference sequence). The junction had 4 bases not matched to a gene; V was cut back by 3 bases and J by 4 bases. CDR3 in amino acids: CASSEGTGKYNEQFF. Written as DNA, the CDR3 is TGCGCCAGCAGTGAAGGGACAGGGAAATACAATGAGCAGTTCTTC.

Worth noting for this clonotype: A much larger clone is a single base away; this may be a read error. V is TRBV28 and J is TRBJ2-3; 10 nucleotides match TRBD1. Germline CDR1 MDHEN, CDR2 SYDVKM. V shed 3 bases and J 2 bases; nucleotides not matched to a gene: 2. The CDR3 extends over 15 amino acids. The CDR3 loop is CASSFGTGVTDTQYF. The CDR3 nucleotides read TGTGCCAGCAGTTTTGGGACAGGGGTCACAGATACGCAGTATTTT.

This clonotype was detected only a few times. This chain joins TRBV27 and TRBJ2-1, with 8 bases fitting TRBD2. CDR3 length equals 16 residues. From germline, CDR1 is MNHEY and CDR2 SMNVEV (reference sequence). With V trimmed by 5 bases and J by 4 bases, 10 bases remained unmatched. CDR3 amino acids: CASSLPGVAGYNEQFF. CDR3 sequence (DNA): TGTGCCAGCAGTCTCCCCGGGGTAGCGGGGTACAATGAGCAGTTCTTC.

The chain uses TRBV29-1 and TRBJ1-1; no clear D gene. Between the trimmed V and J ends, which lost 5 bases and 0 bases, there was a span of 10 bases. Germline CDR1 is SQVTM and CDR2 is ANQGSEA. CDR3 length: 13 residues. In nucleotides, the CDR3 is TGCAGCGTTTTTGACGGGCTGAACACTGAAGCTTTCTTT. It yields the protein CSVFDGLNTEAFF.

This clonotype appeared a few times. This sequence may be a read error, since a much larger clone differs from it by one base. The chain uses TRBV29-1 and TRBJ1-2; no clear D. Germline V gene sequence: CDR1 SQVTM, CDR2 ANQGSEA. The length of the CDR3 is 11 residues. V was shortened by 2 bases and J by 2 bases, with 3 bases between the two germline ends. CDR3 protein: CSVERNYGYTF. CDR3 DNA: TGCAGCGTTGAAAGGAACTATGGCTACACCTTC.

This clonotype has at least ten counts. In nucleotides, the CDR3 is TGTGCCAGCAGCTTTGGCAGACCTTACGAGCAGTACTTC. As protein: CASSFGRPYEQYF. The chain combines TRBV27 with TRBJ2-4; D remains ambiguous. TRBJ2-7 explains the end of the DNA better; the J call may be wrong. The CDR3 totals 13 residues. Germline CDR1 MNHEY, CDR2 SMNVEV (reference sequence).

This clonotype was seen a few times. A much larger clone lies one base from this, so it may be a read error. The chain has TRBV2 and TRBJ2-1, with D maybe TRBD1 (6 bases). The closer fit of TRBJ2-7 to the DNA end suggests the J call may be wrong. The CDR3 extends over 15 amino acids. Germline V lookup: CDR1 SNHLY, CDR2 FYNNEI. Here the CDR3 DNA reads TGTGCCAGCAGTGAACTCGCAGGGGCTTACAATGAGCAGTACTTC. Residues: CASSELAGAYNEQYF.